The TCR beta chain described here comes from a study of cytotoxic CD8 clonotypes in ibrutinib-treated CLL. Repertoires were generated with immunoSEQ multiplex PCR, while TCRdb's copy carries only in-frame clones and drops some. The data contain under 200,000 clones, 81% of them singletons. Trimming shortened V by 6 bases and J by 2 bases, and 19 bases separated the two germline ends. The CDR3 sequence is 17 residues long. Germline V lookup: CDR1 MNHEY, CDR2 SMNVEV (reference sequence). This sequence was found in a human donor with chronic lymphocytic leukemia. The chain uses TRBV27 and TRBJ2-2; D possibly corresponds to TRBD1 (5 bases). The input for sequencing was PBMCs, taken after 12 months of ibrutinib treatment. In DNA form, the CDR3 reads TGTGCCAGCAGAACAAGGCACTCTCAGGGAAACACCGGGGAGCTGTTTTTT. It encodes CASRTRHSQGNTGELFF.